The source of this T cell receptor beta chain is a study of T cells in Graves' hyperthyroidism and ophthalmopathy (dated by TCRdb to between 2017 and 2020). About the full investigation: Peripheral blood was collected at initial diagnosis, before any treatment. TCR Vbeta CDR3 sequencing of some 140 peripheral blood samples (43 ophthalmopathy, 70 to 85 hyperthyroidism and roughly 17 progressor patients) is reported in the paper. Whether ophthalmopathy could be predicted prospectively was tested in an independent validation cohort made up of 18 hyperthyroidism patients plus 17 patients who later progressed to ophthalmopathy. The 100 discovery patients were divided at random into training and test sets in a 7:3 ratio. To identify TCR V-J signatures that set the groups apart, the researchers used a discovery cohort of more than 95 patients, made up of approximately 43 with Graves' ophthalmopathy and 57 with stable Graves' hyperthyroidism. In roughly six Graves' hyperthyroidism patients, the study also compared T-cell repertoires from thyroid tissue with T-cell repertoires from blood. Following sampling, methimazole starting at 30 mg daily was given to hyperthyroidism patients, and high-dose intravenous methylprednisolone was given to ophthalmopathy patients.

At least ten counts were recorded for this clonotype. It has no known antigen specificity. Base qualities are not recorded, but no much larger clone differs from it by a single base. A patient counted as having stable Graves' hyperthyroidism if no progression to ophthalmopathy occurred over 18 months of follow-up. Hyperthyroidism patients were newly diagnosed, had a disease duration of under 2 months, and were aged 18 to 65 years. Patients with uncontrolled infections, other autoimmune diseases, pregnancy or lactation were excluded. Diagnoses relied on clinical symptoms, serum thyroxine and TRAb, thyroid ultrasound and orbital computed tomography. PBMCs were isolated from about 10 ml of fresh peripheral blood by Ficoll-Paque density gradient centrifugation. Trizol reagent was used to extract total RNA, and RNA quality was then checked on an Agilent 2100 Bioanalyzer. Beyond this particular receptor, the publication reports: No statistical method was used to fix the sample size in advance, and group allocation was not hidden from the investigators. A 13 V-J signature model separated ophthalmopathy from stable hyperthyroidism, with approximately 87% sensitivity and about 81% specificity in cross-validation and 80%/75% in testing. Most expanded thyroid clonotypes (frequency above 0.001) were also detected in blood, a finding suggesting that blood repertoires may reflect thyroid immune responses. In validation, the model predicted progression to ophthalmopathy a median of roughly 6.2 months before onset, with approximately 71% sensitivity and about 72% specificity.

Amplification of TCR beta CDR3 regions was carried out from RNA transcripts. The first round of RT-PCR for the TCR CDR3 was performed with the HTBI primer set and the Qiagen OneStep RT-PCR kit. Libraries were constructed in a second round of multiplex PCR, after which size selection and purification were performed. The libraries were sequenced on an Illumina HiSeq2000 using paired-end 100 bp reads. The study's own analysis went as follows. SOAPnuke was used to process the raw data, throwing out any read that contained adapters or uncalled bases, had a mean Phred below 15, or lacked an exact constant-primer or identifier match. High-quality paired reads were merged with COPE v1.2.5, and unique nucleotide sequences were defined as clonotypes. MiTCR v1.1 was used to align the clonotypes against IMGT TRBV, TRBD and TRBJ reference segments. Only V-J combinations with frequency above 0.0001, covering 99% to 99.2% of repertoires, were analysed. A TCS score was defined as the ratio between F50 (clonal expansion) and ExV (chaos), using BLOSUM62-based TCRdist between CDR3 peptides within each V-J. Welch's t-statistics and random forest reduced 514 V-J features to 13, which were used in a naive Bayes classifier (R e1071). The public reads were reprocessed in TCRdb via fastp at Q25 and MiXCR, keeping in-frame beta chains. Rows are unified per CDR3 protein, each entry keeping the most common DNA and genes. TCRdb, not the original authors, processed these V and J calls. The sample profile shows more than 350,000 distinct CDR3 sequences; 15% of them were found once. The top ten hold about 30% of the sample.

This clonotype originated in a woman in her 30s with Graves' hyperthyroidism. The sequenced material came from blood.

The CDR3 amino acid sequence is: CASRPDGLAYNEQFF. The sequenced DNA is TGTGCCAGCAGACCGGACGGCTTAGCTTACAATGAGCAGTTCTTC. The rearranged segments are TRBV12-3 or TRBV12-4 and TRBJ2-1; no D gene can be assigned with confidence. Counted from cysteine to phenylalanine, this CDR3 has 15 amino acids. CDR3 DNA is the only sequence kept; it has 45 bases, read in frame from the first base. The junction carries 16 bases between V and J, which are trimmed by 6 bases and 4 bases respectively.